This T cell receptor (beta chain) is from a study of cytomegalovirus exposure and HLA in healthy donors. Study in general: Early on, a data release was issued that held 80 million or so unique TCRs from HLA-typed donors.

On this clone itself: No antigen is known for it.

Study-level findings and limits: Prior analysis indicated that the majority of TCR beta V segments exhibited productivity approximately 90% or approximately 30% of the time.

The PCR contained 60 Vbeta and 13 Jbeta primers. Assay used: immunoSEQ multiplex PCR; TCRdb lists only in-frame clones, some missing. Of roughly 140,000 clones in the sample, roughly 80% were seen once. V was clipped by 10 bases and J by 5 bases; unmatched bases: 13. The V gene's germline CDR1 is SGHRS and CDR2 YFSETQ. This CDR3 comprises 14 residues. The rearrangement uses TRBV5-1 and TRBJ2-3, with 7 nucleotides matching TRBD2. The source material was PBMCs. The sequence was collected from a woman in her fifties or sixties in good health and CMV-seropositive. The CDR3 here is CAGWSGDLGDTQYF. The CDR3 DNA follows: TGCGCCGGCTGGAGCGGGGACTTGGGAGATACGCAGTATTTT. Combining the CDR3 with reference TRBV5-1 and TRBJ2-3 gives the whole variable domain KAGVTQTPRYLIKTRGQQVTLSCSPISGHRSVSWYQQTPGQGLQFLFEYFSETQRNKGNFPGRFSGRQFSNSRSEMNVSTLELGDSALYLCAGWSGDLGDTQYFGPGTRLTVL.